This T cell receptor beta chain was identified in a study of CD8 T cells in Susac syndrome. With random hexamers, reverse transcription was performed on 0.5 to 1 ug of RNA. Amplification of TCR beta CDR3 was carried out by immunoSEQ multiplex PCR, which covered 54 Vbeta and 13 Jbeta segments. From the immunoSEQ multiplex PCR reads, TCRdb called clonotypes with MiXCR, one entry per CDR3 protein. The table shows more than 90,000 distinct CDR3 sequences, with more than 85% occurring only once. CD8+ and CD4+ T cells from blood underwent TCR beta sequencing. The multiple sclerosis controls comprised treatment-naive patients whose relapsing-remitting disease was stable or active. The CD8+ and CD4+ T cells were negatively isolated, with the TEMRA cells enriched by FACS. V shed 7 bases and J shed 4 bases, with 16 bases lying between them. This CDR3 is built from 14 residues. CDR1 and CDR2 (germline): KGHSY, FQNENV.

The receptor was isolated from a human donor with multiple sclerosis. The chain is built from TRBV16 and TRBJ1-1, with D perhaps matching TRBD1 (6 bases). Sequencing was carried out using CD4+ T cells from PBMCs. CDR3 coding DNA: TGTGCCAGCACCCGGGAGGGGGGATTCACTGAAGCTTTCTTT. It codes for CASTREGGFTEAFF. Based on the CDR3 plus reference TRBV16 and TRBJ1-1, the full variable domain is GEEVAQTPKHLVRGEGQKAKLYCAPIKGHSYVFWYQQVLKNEFKFLISFQNENVFDETGMPKERFSAKCLPNSPCSLEIQATKLEDSAVYFCASTREGGFTEAFFGQGTRLTVV.